This TCR beta chain came from a study of blood T cell repertoires in COVID-19. About the study: Both acute and convalescent COVID-19 samples were obtained from the United States, Italy and Spain. PBMCs, B-cell-depleted T cells, or T cells provided the cDNA or gDNA that made up the material.

The germline V and J ends were trimmed by 5 bases and 5 bases, with 15 bases remaining between them. Germline lookup yields CDR1 SEHNR and CDR2 FQNEAQ (reference sequence). The CDR3 covers 14 residues. Authors' processing steps: For nucleated cells, counts were estimated from reference gene primer amplification. Libraries were prepared by immunoSEQ multiplex PCR; TCRdb keeps only in-frame clonotypes and omits some of them. V and J calls and clone size follow that table, whereas D and trimming were derived from the DNA. The sample has roughly 200,000 clones; roughly 76% are singletons. This TCR was sampled from a woman in her forties with COVID-19, enrolled during active disease. The chain links TRBV7-9 to TRBJ1-2; tentatively, D is TRBD1 (5 bases). Sequencing was done on a sample of peripheral blood. The CDR3 here is CASSRSDSEYGYTF. CDR3 nucleotides: TGTGCCAGCAGCCGAAGCGACAGCGAGTATGGCTACACCTTC. Filled out from reference TRBV7-9 and TRBJ1-2, the complete variable domain reads DTGVSQNPRHKITKRGQNVTFRCDPISEHNRLYWYRQTLGQGPEFLTYFQNEAQLEKSRLLSDRFSAERPKGSFSTLEIQRTEQGDSAMYLCASSRSDSEYGYTFGSGTRLTVV.